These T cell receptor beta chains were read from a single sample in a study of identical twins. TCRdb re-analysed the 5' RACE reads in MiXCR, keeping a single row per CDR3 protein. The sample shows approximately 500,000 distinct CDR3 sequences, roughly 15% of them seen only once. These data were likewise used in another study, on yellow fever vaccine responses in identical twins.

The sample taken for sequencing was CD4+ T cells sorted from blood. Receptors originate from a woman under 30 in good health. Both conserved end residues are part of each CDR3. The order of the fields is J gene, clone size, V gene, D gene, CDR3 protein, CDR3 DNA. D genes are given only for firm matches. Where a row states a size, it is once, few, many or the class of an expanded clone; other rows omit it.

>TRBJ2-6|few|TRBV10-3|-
CAISTPWGDSLKPGANVLTF
TGTGCCATCAGTACCCCCTGGGGTGACAGTCTAAAGCCTGGGGCCAACGTCCTGACTTTC
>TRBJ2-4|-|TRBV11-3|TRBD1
CASSFSKTGYGKNIQYF
TGTGCCAGCAGCTTTTCCAAGACAGGGTATGGCAAAAACATTCAGTACTTC
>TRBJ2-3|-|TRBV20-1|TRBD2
CSATAGRGGTDTQYF
TGCAGTGCTACGGCTGGGCGGGGGGGGACAGATACGCAGTATTTT
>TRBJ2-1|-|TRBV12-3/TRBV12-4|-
CASSKARNNEQFF
TGTGCCAGCAGCAAAGCGAGGAACAATGAGCAGTTCTTC
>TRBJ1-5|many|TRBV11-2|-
CASSLERAGQPQHF
TGTGCCAGCAGCTTAGAAAGGGCGGGTCAGCCCCAGCATTTT
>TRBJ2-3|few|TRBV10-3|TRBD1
CAISAGQGATDTQYF
TGTGCCATCAGTGCGGGACAGGGGGCAACAGATACGCAGTATTTT
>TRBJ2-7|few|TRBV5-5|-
CASSLLGELLNEQYF
TGTGCCAGCAGCTTATTAGGGGAGTTACTCAACGAGCAGTACTTC
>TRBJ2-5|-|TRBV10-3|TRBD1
CATQGAGETQYF
TGTGCCACCCAGGGGGCGGGTGAGACCCAGTACTTC
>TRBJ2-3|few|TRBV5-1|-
CASSLAGLGGADTQYF
TGCGCCAGCAGCTTGGCCGGTCTAGGAGGGGCAGATACGCAGTATTTT
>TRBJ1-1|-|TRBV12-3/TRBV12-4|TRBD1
CASTTGGMGEAFF
TGTGCCAGCACTACAGGGGGCATGGGTGAAGCTTTCTTT
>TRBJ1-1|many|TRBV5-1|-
CASSFIRVEAFF
TGCGCCAGCAGCTTCATACGGGTTGAAGCTTTCTTT
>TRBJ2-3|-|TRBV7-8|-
CASSRGRVGTDTQYF
TGTGCCAGCAGCAGGGGGAGGGTGGGCACAGATACGCAGTATTTT
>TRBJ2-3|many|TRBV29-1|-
CSVELARRVDTQYF
TGCAGCGTTGAATTAGCACGTCGGGTGGATACGCAGTATTTT
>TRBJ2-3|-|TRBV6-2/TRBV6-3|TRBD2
CASSYRGGGTDTQYF
TGTGCCAGCAGTTACCGCGGGGGTGGCACAGATACGCAGTATTTT